The source of this T cell receptor (beta chain) is a study of blood T cells in healthy people across ages. The ends lost 9 bases at V and 1 base at J; junction bases unmatched: 13. This CDR3 contains 16 residues. Per the germline V gene, CDR1 is ENHRY and CDR2 is SYGVKD. Study findings and constraints: Researchers deemed the diversity estimates from one million T cells underestimates. Any changes in expanded clonotypes were possibly confounded, as donor CMV status remained unknown.

A second PCR, run for roughly 7 to 12 cycles, used a sample-barcoded 5' primer plus a J-beta primer mix. Each CDR3 protein gets one entry after TCRdb re-called the 5' RACE reads with MiXCR. The sample has roughly 800,000 distinct CDR3 sequences, about three fifths seen once. Notes on this clonotype: Its antigen is still unknown.

The rearrangement joins TRBV10-3 to TRBJ1-2, with 8 bases fitting TRBD1. Specimen: blood. The source of this sequence is a man younger than 45 in good health. The CDR3 protein is CAIGTTGERINYGYTF. CDR3 coding DNA: TGTGCCATAGGAACGACAGGGGAGAGGATTAACTATGGCTACACCTTC.